This is a list of T cell receptor beta chains from one sample in a study of CD8 T cells in ankylosing spondylitis. From the 5' RACE reads, TCRdb called clonotypes with MiXCR, one entry per CDR3 protein. The repertoire holds about 230,000 distinct CDR3 sequences, 8% to 10% seen once, with 4.5% to 5% in the top ten. The material sequenced was blood, either unsorted or a sorted T cell fraction (not recorded which). The receptors shown here come from a female donor with ankylosing spondylitis or in good health (not recorded which). Each CDR3 is given with its conserved first and last residue. D genes are given only for firm matches. Not every row has a clone size; where given, it reads once, few, many or a size class.

j_call clone_size d_call v_call cdr3_nt cdr3_aa
TRBJ2-5 many . TRBV20-1 TGCAGTGCTCAGTCCCAAGAGACCCAGTACTTC CSAQSQETQYF
TRBJ1-4 few . TRBV29-1 TGCAGCGTTGAAATGGGGGTCGGGGAAAAACTGTTTTTT CSVEMGVGEKLFF
TRBJ2-5 . . TRBV20-1 TGCAGTGCTAGAGGGGACTTCAGGCGGGAGACCCAGTACTTC CSARGDFRRETQYF
TRBJ1-2 many . TRBV12-5 TGTGCTAGTGGTTTGGTAATATCGGCAGGTCCCAACTATGGCTACACCTTC CASGLVISAGPNYGYTF
TRBJ2-7 many . TRBV6-2/TRBV6-3 TGTGCCAGCAGACTTTTCAATCTCAGGGGGGGATACGAGCAGTACTTC CASRLFNLRGGYEQYF
TRBJ2-3 many TRBD2 TRBV20-1 TGCAGTGCTACAGGGACTAGCGATTATACGCAGTATTTT CSATGTSDYTQYF
TRBJ2-3 many TRBD2 TRBV29-1 TGCAGCGCTATAGCGGGAGGAGATACGCAGTATTTT CSAIAGGDTQYF
TRBJ2-7 few TRBD2 TRBV7-2 TGTGCCAGCAGCCGTGCTAGCGGAAACTACGAGCAGTACTTC CASSRASGNYEQYF
TRBJ2-3 . TRBD1 TRBV7-9 TGTGCCAGCAGCTTCGGACAGGGCAAAGATACGCAGTATTTT CASSFGQGKDTQYF
TRBJ2-7 few . TRBV30 TGTGCCTGGAGTGTACGGGCACTGGGTGAGCAGTACTTC CAWSVRALGEQYF
TRBJ2-1 . TRBD2 TRBV5-1 TGCGCCAGCAGCCAGACTAGCGGGAGAAATAATGAGCAGTTCTTC CASSQTSGRNNEQFF
TRBJ2-1 few TRBD2 TRBV29-1 TGCAGCGTTGAAGAGGGGGGGGGTCTTACACCTCAGAATAGGTACAATGAGCAGTTCTTC CSVEEGGGLTPQNRYNEQFF
TRBJ1-3 many . TRBV7-2 TGTGCCAGCAGCGGAACATACTCTGGAAACACCATATATTTT CASSGTYSGNTIYF
TRBJ1-1 many . TRBV6-2/TRBV6-3 TGTGCCAGCAGTTACGAGGACCTTTCAACGTTCCCCACTGAAGCTTTCTTT CASSYEDLSTFPTEAFF
TRBJ2-1 many . TRBV29-1 TGCAGCGTTGAATCCGAGCGGAGTCTTTACAATGAGCAGTTCTTC CSVESERSLYNEQFF
TRBJ1-3 . . TRBV20-1 TGCAGTGCTAGACATTACCGGGGCCCCGATCGCGACTCTGGAAACACCATATATTTT CSARHYRGPDRDSGNTIYF
TRBJ2-1 . . TRBV6-2/TRBV6-3 TGTGCCAGCACTGGGGCTAGCGCCTACAATGAGCAGTTCTTC CASTGASAYNEQFF
TRBJ2-3 many TRBD2 TRBV25-1 TGTGCCAGCAGTGAATATGAGGCGGGAGCAGGAACAGATACGCAGTATTTT CASSEYEAGAGTDTQYF
TRBJ1-2 few . TRBV7-2 TGTGCCAGCAGCCCCCCTCGTAGTGGCTACACCTTC CASSPPRSGYTF
TRBJ2-1 . TRBD2 TRBV5-1 TGCGCCAGCAGCCCTAGCGGGACCCGGATGGATGAGCAGTTCTTC CASSPSGTRMDEQFF
TRBJ2-3 few . TRBV7-2 TGTGCCAGCAGCTTAGCCCTAGGGGGGGGAAGCACAGATACGCAGTATTTT CASSLALGGGSTDTQYF
TRBJ2-7 many . TRBV18 TGTGCCAGCTCACTTGAGCACGGCGGTTACACCTACGAGCAGTACTTC CASSLEHGGYTYEQYF
TRBJ2-1 many . TRBV7-9 TGTGCCAGCAGCCCTGCTGGTGCCTACAATGAGCAGTTCTTC CASSPAGAYNEQFF
TRBJ2-3 many . TRBV10-3 TGTGCCATCAGATTCCCAGGGTCAACAGATACGCAGTATTTT CAIRFPGSTDTQYF
TRBJ1-1 . . TRBV11-1 TGTGCCAGCAGCTTAGCGGCGGATTCGAACACTGAAGCTTTCTTT CASSLAADSNTEAFF
TRBJ2-7 many . TRBV7-2 TGTGCCAGCAGCTTAGATACCTACGAGCAGTACTTC CASSLDTYEQYF
TRBJ1-1 many . TRBV20-1 TGCAGCTACAGGTCCAACACTGAAGCTTTCTTT CSYRSNTEAFF
TRBJ2-1 many TRBD2 TRBV4-3 TGCGCCAGCAGCCAAGACTGGGGACTAGCGGGGGCCTACAATGAGCAGTTCTTC CASSQDWGLAGAYNEQFF
TRBJ2-1 . . TRBV28 TGTGCCAGCTGTACACTAGCAGGGGGGGGAGGGTATGAGCAGTTCTTC CASCTLAGGGGYEQFF
TRBJ1-1 many . TRBV15 TGTGCCACCGCAAGTGTATACACTGAAGCTTTCTTT CATASVYTEAFF
TRBJ1-1 many . TRBV5-4 TGTGCCAGCAGACCGTGGGCAGACACTGAAGCTTTCTTT CASRPWADTEAFF
TRBJ2-3 . TRBD2 TRBV6-2/TRBV6-3 TGTGCCAGCAGTTACGGCGGGAGCGGCGCAGATACGCAGTATTTT CASSYGGSGADTQYF
TRBJ2-7 many . TRBV7-2 TGTGCCAGCAGGCCCCGGGAGAACTACGAGCAGTACTTC CASRPRENYEQYF
TRBJ2-7 many TRBD1 TRBV28 TGTGCCAGCAGTAGAAGGGGGCCTCGGGGCGAGCAGTACTTC CASSRRGPRGEQYF